This T cell receptor (beta chain) was identified during a study of cytotoxic CD8 clonotypes in ibrutinib-treated CLL. Study-level information: Overall, 25 or so responses were partial and 2 complete; following median 68 months, approximately 15 patients stayed remitted and about twelve progressed. Study-level results: Baseline levels were approached again at progression, after clonality had risen at ibrutinib response. With treatment, public clonotypes, which were uncommon, either contracted or remained stable. Baseline values of clonality outstripped age-matched healthy donors and followed circulating CD8+ T-cell counts.

The method was immunoSEQ multiplex PCR; TCRdb's version includes in-frame clones alone and lacks a portion of them. This sample yields under 200,000 clones, of which approximately 80% are seen a single time; about 4.3% belongs to the top ten. For this clone: What it recognizes is unknown.

Germline assignment: CDR1 KGHSH and CDR2 LQKENI. This CDR3 is 16 amino acids long. Trimming cost V 5 bases and J 5 bases; bases outside gene matches: 11. The clonotype comes from a human donor with chronic lymphocytic leukemia. The rearrangement joins TRBV18 to TRBJ1-4, with TRBD1 identical over 7 bases. The source material was PBMCs, sampled after 24 months of ibrutinib treatment. The CDR3 reads CASSFNQGGKNEKLFF. CDR3 DNA: TGTGCCAGCTCATTCAACCAGGGGGGAAAGAATGAAAAACTGTTTTTT. The variable domain in full, completed from reference TRBV18 and TRBJ1-4, reads NAGVMQNPRHLVRRRGQEARLRCSPMKGHSHVYWYRQLPEEGLKFMVYLQKENIIDESGMPKERFSAEFPKEGPSILRIQQVVRGDSAAYFCASSFNQGGKNEKLFFGSGTQLSVL.